The rows below give T cell receptor beta chains drawn from one sample of a study of memory CD4+ T cells and cytomegalovirus serostatus. The method was immunoSEQ multiplex PCR; TCRdb's version includes in-frame clones alone and lacks a portion of them. This table has 55,000 to 80,000 clones, roughly three quarters appearing once. The sequenced material came from memory CD4+ T cells from blood. These receptors all come from an adult in good health and CMV-seropositive. Both conserved end residues are part of each CDR3. D genes are given only for firm matches. Size is stated for part of the rows, as once, few or many counts, or as a class when the clone is expanded.

CDR3 length,J gene,V gene,clone size,D gene,CDR3 protein,CDR3 DNA
12,TRBJ1-2,TRBV27,once,.,CASSFQGGGYTF,TGTGCCAGCAGTTTCCAGGGAGGGGGCTACACCTTC
13,TRBJ2-5,TRBV19,.,TRBD1,CASSATGTETQYF,TGTGCCAGTAGTGCGACAGGGACGGAGACCCAGTACTTC
13,TRBJ1-4,TRBV6-1,.,.,CASRGSKNEKLFF,TGTGCCAGCAGGGGCAGCAAGAATGAAAAACTGTTTTTT
17,TRBJ2-6,TRBV27,.,.,CASSLLTSGDGANVLTF,TGTGCCAGCAGTTTATTAACTTCAGGGGACGGGGCCAACGTCCTGACTTTC
14,TRBJ2-7,TRBV11-2,.,TRBD2,CASSSGLAGDEQYF,TGTGCCAGCAGCTCGGGACTAGCGGGAGACGAGCAGTACTTC
16,TRBJ2-2,TRBV4-2,.,.,CASSQVGVSNTGELFF,TGTGCCAGCAGCCAAGTAGGAGTTTCGAACACCGGGGAGCTGTTTTTT
14,TRBJ1-1,TRBV28,.,.,CATLLRTENTEAFF,TGTGCCACCCTACTTCGGACAGAGAACACTGAAGCTTTCTTT
12,TRBJ1-6,TRBV28,.,.,CASSRQNSPLHF,TGTGCCAGCAGCCGACAGAATTCACCCCTCCACTTT
15,TRBJ2-1,TRBV28,.,.,CASSFIKEPYNEQFF,TGTGCCAGCAGTTTCATAAAGGAGCCCTACAATGAGCAGTTCTTC
13,TRBJ2-1,TRBV19,.,.,CASSIGSYNEQFF,TGTGCCAGTAGTATTGGCTCCTACAATGAGCAGTTCTTC
12,TRBJ2-1,TRBV7-3,.,.,CASGDFYNEQFF,TGTGCCAGCGGGGACTTTTACAATGAGCAGTTCTTC
13,TRBJ1-2,TRBV30,.,.,CAWSARGSDGYTF,TGTGCCTGGAGTGCGAGGGGTTCGGATGGCTACACCTTC
15,TRBJ2-3,TRBV11-3,once,TRBD2,CASSPRGGGADTQYF,TGTGCCAGCAGCCCCCGAGGCGGGGGGGCAGATACGCAGTATTTT
15,TRBJ2-7,TRBV5-1,.,TRBD1,CASSLGTGTSYEQYF,TGCGCCAGCAGCTTGGGGACAGGGACCTCCTACGAGCAGTACTTC
15,TRBJ1-1,TRBV18,.,.,CASSPPPGGNTEAFF,TGTGCCAGCTCACCACCGCCGGGGGGGAACACTGAAGCTTTCTTT
15,TRBJ2-7,TRBV4-2,.,.,CASSWDSSSSYEQYF,TGTGCCAGCAGCTGGGACTCTTCCTCTTCCTACGAGCAGTACTTC
16,TRBJ1-2,TRBV7-9,.,.,CATPVEAAGSNYGYTF,TGTGCCACACCGGTCGAGGCGGCAGGGAGCAACTATGGCTACACCTTC
15,TRBJ1-6,TRBV28,.,.,CASSLSAVPNSPLHF,TGTGCCAGCAGTTTATCGGCAGTACCTAATTCACCCCTCCACTTT
17,TRBJ2-1,TRBV5-4,.,TRBD1,CASSGATGFHSYNEQFF,TGTGCCAGCAGCGGGGCGACAGGGTTTCACTCCTACAATGAGCAGTTCTTC
15,TRBJ1-2,TRBV28,.,TRBD1,CASSSGGQWLSGYTF,TGTGCCAGCAGTTCCGGGGGACAGTGGCTAAGTGGCTACACCTTC
13,TRBJ2-7,TRBV5-4,.,.,CASSWDSGGEQYF,TGTGCCAGCAGCTGGGACTCCGGAGGAGAGCAGTACTTC
18,TRBJ2-3,TRBV5-1,.,TRBD1,CASVPGTGNFRRTDTQYF,TGCGCCAGCGTGCCCGGGACAGGCAACTTCAGACGCACAGATACGCAGTATTTT
17,TRBJ2-5,TRBV7-9,.,.,CASSHKRGPPGEETQYF,TGTGCCAGCAGCCACAAGAGGGGACCCCCCGGGGAAGAGACCCAGTACTTC
15,TRBJ2-2,TRBV9,.,TRBD1,CASSISTGGTGELFF,TGTGCCAGCAGCATATCGACAGGGGGAACCGGGGAGCTGTTTTTT
14,TRBJ2-7,TRBV18,.,TRBD1,CASSPPGQGYEQYF,TGTGCCAGCTCACCTCCGGGACAGGGTTACGAGCAGTACTTC
13,TRBJ1-3,TRBV30,few,TRBD1,CAWSGTGRNTIYF,TGTGCCTGGAGCGGGACAGGGAGGAACACCATATATTTT
15,TRBJ2-2,TRBV4-2,.,.,CASSQDVGETGELFF,TGTGCCAGCAGCCAAGATGTGGGAGAAACCGGGGAGCTGTTTTTT
16,TRBJ1-1,TRBV5-1,.,.,CASSLETGRWNTEAFF,TGCGCCAGCAGCTTGGAAACAGGGAGGTGGAACACTGAAGCTTTCTTT
14,TRBJ1-1,TRBV25-1,once,TRBD1,CASSFTGVRTEAFF,TGTGCCAGCAGTTTCACAGGGGTTCGCACTGAAGCTTTCTTT
13,TRBJ2-3,TRBV28,.,.,CASSLLGPDTQYF,TGTGCCAGCAGTTTATTGGGTCCAGATACGCAGTATTTT
14,TRBJ2-3,TRBV5-1,.,.,CASSSSDGAQRQYF,TGCGCCAGCAGCTCCTCGGACGGCGCCCAGCGGCAGTATTTT
14,TRBJ1-5,TRBV19,.,.,CASSILWDDQPQHF,TGTGCCAGTAGTATACTCTGGGACGATCAGCCCCAGCATTTT
14,TRBJ1-2,TRBV7-9,.,.,CASSLANPRGSYTF,TGTGCCAGCAGCTTAGCAAATCCCAGGGGTAGCTACACCTTC
16,TRBJ2-2,TRBV5-4,.,.,CASSPDLAGNTGELFF,TGTGCCAGCAGCCCGGACTTGGCGGGAAACACCGGGGAGCTGTTTTTT
15,TRBJ1-1,TRBV10-2,few,.,CASSESRGGGTEAFF,TGCGCCAGCAGTGAGTCACGGGGCGGCGGCACTGAAGCTTTCTTT
16,TRBJ2-7,TRBV5-8,.,TRBD2,CASSGSQRGDYYEQYF,TGTGCCAGCAGCGGCTCTCAGCGGGGGGACTACTACGAGCAGTACTTC
14,TRBJ2-7,TRBV11-2,.,.,CASSPLRGLGEQYF,TGTGCCAGCAGCCCACTCCGGGGCCTCGGAGAGCAGTACTTC
15,TRBJ1-1,TRBV9,.,.,CASSVAGLGDTEAFF,TGTGCCAGCAGCGTAGCTGGCCTAGGGGACACTGAAGCTTTCTTT
12,TRBJ2-2,TRBV29-1,.,.,CSVELGTGELFF,TGCAGCGTTGAGCTAGGCACCGGGGAGCTGTTTTTT
16,TRBJ2-3,TRBV7-3,.,TRBD1,CASSSRPGQGTDTQYF,TGTGCCAGCAGCTCACGACCGGGACAGGGGACAGATACGCAGTATTTT
13,TRBJ1-2,TRBV7-9,.,.,CASNKVGQGGYTF,TGTGCCAGCAACAAAGTGGGCCAGGGTGGCTACACCTTC
16,TRBJ2-1,TRBV11-2,.,TRBD2,CASSSRGSGRFNEQFF,TGTGCCAGCAGCTCCCGGGGAAGCGGGAGGTTTAATGAGCAGTTCTTC
14,TRBJ2-3,TRBV5-6,.,TRBD2,CASSLGTRADTQYF,TGTGCCAGCAGCCTCGGGACTAGGGCAGATACGCAGTATTTT
14,TRBJ2-5,TRBV9,.,.,CASSSSSGGETQYF,TGTGCCAGCAGTTCTTCCTCCGGAGGGGAGACCCAGTACTTC
14,TRBJ1-5,TRBV6-1,.,TRBD1,CASSQGGAAQPQHF,TGTGCCAGCAGTCAGGGGGGGGCCGCTCAGCCCCAGCATTTT
15,TRBJ2-2,TRBV2,.,.,CASRRRGADTGELFF,TGTGCCAGCAGGAGGAGGGGAGCAGACACCGGGGAGCTGTTTTTT
15,TRBJ1-4,TRBV28,.,.,CASSLGGGTNEKLFF,TGTGCCAGCAGTTTGGGAGGGGGAACTAATGAAAAACTGTTTTTT
14,TRBJ2-3,TRBV10-3,.,.,CAIMSAGSTDTQYF,TGTGCCATCATGTCGGCCGGGTCCACAGATACGCAGTATTTT
13,TRBJ1-5,TRBV6-6,once,.,CASSLQNNQPQHF,TGTGCCAGCAGTTTACAGAACAATCAGCCCCAGCATTTT
14,TRBJ2-5,TRBV4-1,.,.,CASSQDLRGETQYF,TGCGCCAGCAGCCAAGATCTCAGGGGAGAGACCCAGTACTTC
16,TRBJ2-3,TRBV7-6,once,TRBD1,CASSSIRGRILDTQYF,TGTGCCAGCAGCTCAATCAGGGGGCGTATTTTGGATACGCAGTATTTT